Each of the 24 T cell receptor beta chains below was sequenced from the same sample in a study of blood T cell repertoires in COVID-19. Some clones are missing from TCRdb's copy, which holds only in-frame ones; the method was immunoSEQ multiplex PCR. Altogether 150,000 to 200,000 clones are present, about 80% being singletons, with the ten largest covering roughly 12%. The source material was PBMCs or T cells enriched from blood (not recorded which). The origin of the receptors is a man aged 45-60 years who had recovered from COVID-19.

The CDR3 sequence is CASSVSGSRQPQHF. CDR3 in DNA: TGTGCCAGCAGTGTTTCGGGGTCCAGGCAGCCCCAGCATTTT. The V and J genes are TRBV2 and TRBJ1-5, with no clear D. Germline assignment: CDR1 SNHLY and CDR2 FYNNEI. The CDR3 is made up of 14 amino acids. The V end was cut by 4 bases, the J end by 7 bases, with 14 bases between.

The count of this clone is one. This sequence joins TRBV11-2 and TRBJ1-2; tentative D call: TRBD1 (5 bases). CDR3 length equals 14 residues. Germline V gene lookup returns CDR1 SGHAT and CDR2 FQNNGV. Trimming removed 3 bases at V and 7 bases at J, with 15 bases between. Written as DNA, the CDR3 is TGTGCCAGCAGCTTCTCGACAGAATCGGCTGGCTACACCTTC. Translation gives CASSFSTESAGYTF.

This sequence joins TRBV28 and TRBJ1-1; TRBD1 matches 12 bases. V was clipped by 5 bases and J by 5 bases; unmatched bases: 12. CDR3 length: 17 residues. Per the germline V gene, CDR1 is MDHEN and CDR2 is SYDVKM. CDR3 in amino acids: CASSRRDRGRGGTEAFF. The CDR3 DNA is TGTGCCAGCAGTCGCCGGGACAGGGGGCGCGGGGGGACTGAAGCTTTCTTT.

The genes are TRBV5-3 and TRBJ2-3; 8 nucleotides match TRBD1. TRBV5-3 carries the ORF label, with uncertain function. This CDR3 region has 16 residues. After removal of 2 bases from V and 1 base from J, the junction contained 6 bases not matched to a gene. The CDR3 is CARSFGTGRGTDTQYF. The CDR3 DNA reads TGTGCCAGAAGCTTCGGGACAGGAAGGGGCACAGATACGCAGTATTTT.

The rearrangement joins TRBV12-3 or TRBV12-4 to TRBJ1-6; D remains ambiguous. V was trimmed by 2 bases and J by 13 bases, leaving 12 bases between them. The CDR3 has 13 amino acids. The CDR3 DNA reads as TGTGCCAGCAGTTTAATCAAGGGAGAGCCCCTCCACTTT. Residues: CASSLIKGEPLHF.

This chain uses TRBV15 with TRBJ1-5, with 9 bases lining up with TRBD1. The CDR3 loop spans 15 amino acids. The V gene's germline CDR1 is LNHNV and CDR2 YYDKDF (reference sequence). With 1 base clipped from V and 3 bases from J, the junction kept 1 base outside the gene matches. The CDR3 is CATSRGTGVNQPQHF. CDR3 coding DNA: TGTGCCACCAGCAGAGGGACAGGGGTCAATCAGCCCCAGCATTTT.

CDR3 residues: CASATGGKTEAFF. DNA of the CDR3: TGCGCCAGCGCAACAGGGGGGAAGACTGAAGCTTTCTTT. V and J are TRBV5-1 and TRBJ1-1, with 8 bases matching TRBD1. Germline lookup yields CDR1 SGHRS and CDR2 YFSETQ. The CDR3 contains 13 residues. V lost 7 bases to trimming and J lost 5 bases; unmatched junction nucleotides: 7.

The rearrangement joins TRBV5-1 to TRBJ1-3, with D possibly being TRBD1 (5 bases). The CDR3 is made up of 14 amino acids. V shed 10 bases and J shed 2 bases, with 16 bases lying between them. Germline V CDR1 and CDR2: SGHRS, YFSETQ. CDR3 sequence (DNA): TGCGCCTCCGGCCAAGGGGCGCCTGGAAACACCATATATTTT. Amino acid sequence: CASGQGAPGNTIYF.

This chain links TRBV3-1 (or the pseudogene TRBV3-2) with TRBJ2-7; tentatively, D is TRBD2 (6 bases). The germline V gene encodes CDR1 LGHDT and CDR2 YNNKEL (reference sequence). Trimming took 3 bases from V and 2 from J, leaving 17 bases between them. This CDR3 has 16 residues. The CDR3 sequence: CASSHEGLFLTYEQYF. CDR3 nucleotides: TGTGCCAGCAGCCACGAGGGACTCTTCCTTACCTACGAGCAGTACTTC.

The V gene is TRBV3-1 (or the pseudogene TRBV3-2), the J gene TRBJ1-6; D unresolved. V dropped 1 base and J dropped 9 bases, with 16 bases sitting between them. The CDR3 covers 16 residues. The germline V gene encodes CDR1 LGHDT and CDR2 YNNKEL (reference sequence). The CDR3 region has the DNA TGTGCCAGCAGCCAAGTTGGATCTGGGTCGGGTTCACCCCTCCACTTT. Translation gives CASSQVGSGSGSPLHF.

The V and J genes are TRBV19 and TRBJ2-7; 9 nucleotides match TRBD1. V lost 5 bases, J lost 5 bases, and 7 bases stayed unmatched. CDR3 length: 14 amino acids. Germline V gene lookup returns CDR1 LNHDA and CDR2 SQIVND (reference sequence). This chain's CDR3 is CASSRDRVGDEQYF. For the CDR3, the DNA is TGTGCCAGTAGTCGGGACAGGGTAGGCGACGAGCAGTACTTC. The whole variable domain, remainder taken from reference TRBV19 and TRBJ2-7, is DGGITQSPKYLFRKEGQNVTLSCEQNLNHDAMYWYRQDPGQGLRLIYYSQIVNDFQKGDIAEGYSVSREKKESFPLTVTSAQKNPTAFYLCASSRDRVGDEQYFGPGTRLTVT.

The chain recombines TRBV27 with TRBJ2-5, with 9 positions matching TRBD2. The CDR3 runs 16 residues. The V gene's germline CDR1 is MNHEY and CDR2 SMNVEV (reference sequence). Trimming cost V 3 bases and J 5 bases; bases outside gene matches: 10. The CDR3 coding sequence is TGTGCCAGCAGTTTGGGCCGGCGGGGGGGCATGGAGACCCAGTACTTC. Its protein is CASSLGRRGGMETQYF.

The chain employs TRBV18 and TRBJ1-1; 7 nucleotides agree with TRBD1. The CDR3 is 13 amino acids. Germline V gives CDR1 KGHSH, CDR2 LQKENI. The V gene end was trimmed by 6 bases and the J gene end by 5 bases; junction bases not matched to a gene: 6. CDR3 DNA sequence: TGTGCCAGCTCGCTCGACAGGGAGACTGAAGCTTTCTTT. Translation gives CASSLDRETEAFF.

The chain recombines TRBV6-5 with TRBJ1-6; 7 nucleotides match TRBD1. The J segment lost 6 bases and the V segment lost 4 bases, leaving 9 bases of the junction unmatched. The CDR3 is made up of 16 amino acids. Germline lookup yields CDR1 MNHEY and CDR2 SVGAGI. The CDR3 sequence: CASSSYRGSGNSPLHF. DNA of the CDR3: TGTGCCAGCAGTTCCTACAGGGGTTCGGGTAATTCACCCCTCCACTTT.

This chain uses TRBV7-2 with TRBJ2-2; TRBD2 is a possible D gene (6 bases). The CDR3 loop spans 17 amino acids. Trimming shortened V by 3 bases and J by 7 bases, and 21 bases separated the two germline ends. Germline assignment: CDR1 SGHTA and CDR2 FQGNSA. The CDR3: CASSLVTGTLKGGELFF. The CDR3 region has the DNA TGTGCCAGCAGCTTGGTGACCGGGACTCTAAAGGGCGGGGAGCTGTTTTTT.

The chain combines TRBV6-5 with TRBJ2-7; TRBD1 matches 11 bases. CDR3 length equals 15 residues. Germline CDR1 MNHEY, CDR2 SVGAGI. Losses at the gene ends were 4 bases for V and 3 bases for J; bases not matched to a gene: 5. The CDR3 is CASSSGTGGHYEQYF. The CDR3 nucleotides are TGTGCCAGCAGTTCCGGGACAGGGGGTCACTACGAGCAGTACTTC.

Note on this clone: Other DNA sequences in this specimen translate into the identical CDR3. The chain is built from TRBV18 and TRBJ1-1; 8 bases match TRBD1. Trimming at V came to 6 bases and at J to 1 base, leaving 7 bases not matched to a gene. This CDR3 has 15 residues. Germline CDR1 reads KGHSH; CDR2 reads LQKENI. The CDR3 DNA reads as TGTGCCAGCTCGACAGGACAGGGCTGGAACACTGAAGCTTTCTTT. Translation: CASSTGQGWNTEAFF.

V is TRBV4-3 and J is TRBJ1-1, with D perhaps matching TRBD1 (5 bases). CDR3 length equals 14 residues. V was cut by 6 bases and J by 5 bases, with 16 bases left in between. The germline V gene has CDR1 LGHNA and CDR2 YSLEER. The CDR3 loop is CASRHISGSTEAFF. Here the CDR3 DNA reads TGCGCCAGCAGACATATCTCAGGGTCTACTGAAGCTTTCTTT.

The gene calls are TRBV5-1 and TRBJ1-1; 9 bases are a match to TRBD1. Trimming cost V 6 bases and J 8 bases; bases outside gene matches: 11. Looked up from germline, CDR1 is SGHRS and CDR2 is YFSETQ. The CDR3 loop spans 14 amino acids. CDR3: CASTWDRAIEEAFF. The CDR3 DNA is TGCGCCAGCACCTGGGACAGGGCAATAGAAGAAGCTTTCTTT.

The rearrangement joins TRBV7-8 to TRBJ2-1; TRBD1 agrees at 8 bases. This CDR3 has 16 residues. J was trimmed by 0 bases and V by 2 bases; bases with no gene match: 3. Germline CDR1 and CDR2: SGHVS and FQNEAQ. The DNA of the CDR3 is TGTGCCAGCAGCTTATTGGGACAGGCCTCCTACAATGAGCAGTTCTTC. Its translation: CASSLLGQASYNEQFF.

The rearrangement uses TRBV19 and TRBJ2-2, with D possibly TRBD1 on 6 matching bases. V shed 7 bases and J shed 5 bases, with 17 bases lying between them. From germline, CDR1 is LNHDA and CDR2 SQIVND (reference sequence). This CDR3 contains 15 residues. CDR3 amino acids: CASMGNRDVTGELFF. The CDR3 DNA sequence: TGTGCCAGTATGGGGAACAGGGACGTAACCGGGGAGCTGTTTTTT.

The V call is TRBV2, the J call TRBJ1-4; D call uncertain. V lost 3 bases and J lost 3, with 14 bases in between. Germline loops: CDR1 SNHLY, CDR2 FYNNEI. The CDR3 contains 16 residues. This CDR3 is CASSDTLAAANEKLFF. CDR3 bases: TGTGCCAGCAGTGATACTTTGGCAGCGGCTAATGAAAAACTGTTTTTT.

V usage is TRBV7-2 and J usage is TRBJ2-7, with 7 bases lining up with TRBD1. With 4 bases clipped from V and 2 bases from J, the junction kept 5 bases outside the gene matches. Germline-derived CDR1 and CDR2 are SGHTA and FQGNSA. The CDR3 runs to 14 residues. The DNA of the CDR3 is TGTGCCAGCAGCTGGGGTACAGGGGCCTACGAGCAGTACTTC. This sequence encodes CASSWGTGAYEQYF.

This chain uses TRBV19 with TRBJ2-7; 8 nucleotides agree with TRBD1. The CDR3 totals 16 residues. CDR1 and CDR2 from the germline V gene are LNHDA and SQIVND (reference sequence). V lost 3 bases to trimming and J lost 3 bases; unmatched junction nucleotides: 10. The CDR3 sequence: CASSIEGGGQGYEQYF. CDR3 coding DNA: TGTGCCAGTAGTATTGAGGGGGGCGGACAGGGCTACGAGCAGTACTTC.